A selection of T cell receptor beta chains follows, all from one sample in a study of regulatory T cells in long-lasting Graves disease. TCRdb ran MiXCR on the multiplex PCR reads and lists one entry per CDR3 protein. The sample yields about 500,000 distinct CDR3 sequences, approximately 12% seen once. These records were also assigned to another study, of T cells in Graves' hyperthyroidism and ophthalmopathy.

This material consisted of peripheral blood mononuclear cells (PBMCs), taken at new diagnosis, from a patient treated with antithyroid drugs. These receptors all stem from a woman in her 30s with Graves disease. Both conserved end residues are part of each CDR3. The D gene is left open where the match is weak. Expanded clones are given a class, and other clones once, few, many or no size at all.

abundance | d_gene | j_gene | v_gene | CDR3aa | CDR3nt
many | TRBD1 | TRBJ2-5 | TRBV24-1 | CATSDEPGQGMAQYF | TGTGCCACCAGTGATGAACCGGGACAGGGAATGGCCCAGTACTTC
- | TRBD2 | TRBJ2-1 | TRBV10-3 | CAISAGGSYNEQFF | TGTGCCATCAGCGCGGGGGGGTCCTACAATGAGCAGTTCTTC
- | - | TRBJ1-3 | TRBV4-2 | CASSQATFAGNTIYF | TGTGCCAGCAGCCAAGCAACATTCGCTGGAAACACCATATATTTT
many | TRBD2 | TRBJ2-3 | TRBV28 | CASTTRELAGGPFGADTQYF | TGTGCCAGCACGACTCGAGAACTAGCGGGAGGGCCGTTCGGTGCAGATACGCAGTATTTT
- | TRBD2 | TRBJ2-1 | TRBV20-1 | CSASKASGFNNEQFF | TGCAGTGCTAGTAAGGCTAGCGGGTTTAACAATGAGCAGTTCTTC
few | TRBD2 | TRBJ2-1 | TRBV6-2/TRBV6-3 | CASSCLPTSVIGNEQFF | TGTGCCAGCAGTTGCCTACCGACTAGCGTTATAGGCAATGAGCAGTTCTTC
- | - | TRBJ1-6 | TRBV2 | CASSSNSPLHF | TGTGCCAGCAGTTCTAATTCACCCCTCCACTTT
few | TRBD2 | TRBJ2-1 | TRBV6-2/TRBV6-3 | CASSYGGRGYNEQFF | TGTGCCAGCAGTTACGGCGGGAGGGGATACAATGAGCAGTTCTTC
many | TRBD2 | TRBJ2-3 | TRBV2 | CASSGTSRYTDTQYF | TGTGCCAGCAGTGGGACTAGCCGTTACACAGATACGCAGTATTTT
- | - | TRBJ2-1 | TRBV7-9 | CASSLVGADYNEQFF | TGTGCCAGCAGCTTAGTAGGGGCGGACTACAATGAGCAGTTCTTC
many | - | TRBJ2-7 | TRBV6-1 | CASSEISSYEQYF | TGTGCCAGCAGTGAGATCAGCTCCTACGAGCAGTACTTC
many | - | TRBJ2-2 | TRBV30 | CAGGSPFGNTGELFF | TGTGCCGGGGGCAGTCCATTTGGAAACACCGGGGAGCTGTTTTTT
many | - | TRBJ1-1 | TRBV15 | CATSRDRVSGGRPEAFF | TGTGCCACCAGCAGAGATAGGGTCTCGGGGGGAAGGCCTGAAGCTTTCTTT
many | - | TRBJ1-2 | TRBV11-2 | CASSLLWGGDYGYTF | TGTGCCAGCAGCCTCCTTTGGGGAGGCGACTATGGCTACACCTTC